What follows are 20 T cell receptor beta chains derived from one specimen sequenced in a study of glioma-infiltrating T cells. Amplification of TCR alpha and beta CDR3 regions from RNA used iRepertoire nested multiplex PCR. TCRdb reanalysed the multiplex PCR reads using MiXCR and keeps one entry per CDR3 protein. The data contain 150,000 to 200,000 distinct CDR3 sequences, about 32% of them singletons. The material sequenced was glioma tissue, nonneoplastic brain tissue, or PBMCs (not recorded which). These receptors all stem from a human donor with low-grade glioma or glioblastoma, undergoing nonglioma brain surgery, or in good health (not recorded which).

CDR3 nucleotides: TGTGCCAGTAAGGTAACCGGATCCGAGACCCAGTACTTC. It encodes CASKVTGSETQYF. The chain links TRBV19 to TRBJ2-5; D is undetermined. CDR1 and CDR2 (germline): LNHDA, SQIVND (reference sequence). V was pared by 7 bases and J by 5 bases, with 14 bases between. There are 13 residues in the CDR3.

The chain links TRBV4-2 to TRBJ1-2; 8 bases match TRBD1. This CDR3 has 16 residues. The junction had 10 bases not matched to a gene; V was cut back by 3 bases and J by 4 bases. Looked up from germline, CDR1 is LGHNA and CDR2 is YNFKEQ. The CDR3 protein is CASSHLDDRGGYGYTF. CDR3 sequence (DNA): TGTGCCAGCAGCCACCTTGACGACAGGGGCGGCTATGGCTACACCTTC.

As for this clonotype: A clone one base away is much larger, so this may be a read error. The chain recombines TRBV28 with TRBJ2-5; D tentatively fits TRBD1 or TRBD2 (5 bases each). The CDR3 contains 17 residues. CDR1 MDHEN and CDR2 SYDVKM come from the germline V gene. Here the CDR3 reads CASSLYPTMGQGETRYF. The CDR3 coding sequence is TGTGCCAGCAGTTTATACCCTACCATGGGGCAAGGGGAGACCCGGTACTTC.

The table lists this clonotype with many counts. The chain combines TRBV6-5 with TRBJ2-7, with 8 bases matching TRBD1. There are 16 residues in the CDR3. J was trimmed by 2 bases and V by 0 bases; bases with no gene match: 6. Germline-derived CDR1 and CDR2 are MNHEY and SVGAGI. This chain's CDR3 is CASSYSPRQGTYEQYF. The CDR3 DNA reads TGTGCCAGCAGTTACTCTCCTCGACAGGGGACCTACGAGCAGTACTTC.

This clonotype has a count of ten or more. The chain carries TRBV20-1 and TRBJ1-2; possible D gene TRBD1, 6 bases. The CDR3 is 12 amino acids. V dropped 5 bases and J dropped 3 bases, with 10 bases sitting between them. The V gene's germline CDR1 is DFQATT and CDR2 SNEGSKA (reference sequence). CDR3 in DNA: TGCAGTGCTTTGACAGGAGACTATGGCTACACCTTC. The encoded protein is CSALTGDYGYTF.

This clonotype was seen repeatedly, ten times or more. This CDR3 reads CASSLEGGWAEAFF. The CDR3 coding sequence is TGTGCCAGCAGCTTAGAAGGGGGCTGGGCTGAAGCTTTCTTT. This sequence joins TRBV7-9 and TRBJ1-1; 7 nucleotides line up with TRBD1. The CDR3 loop spans 14 amino acids. The germline CDR1 and CDR2 sequences are SEHNR and FQNEAQ (reference sequence). V lost 1 base and J lost 6; bases outside the gene matches: 5.

The table lists this clonotype with many counts. The rearrangement joins TRBV12-3 or TRBV12-4 to TRBJ2-3; no clear D gene. The ends were cut back, 5 bases at V and 4 bases at J, with 7 bases in the middle. This CDR3 comprises 12 residues. As DNA, the CDR3 is TGTGCCAGCAGTCGATACCCAGATACGCAGTATTTT. Translating it yields CASSRYPDTQYF.

On this clonotype itself: At one end the junction does not follow the germline gene, possibly because of a read error. In nucleotides, the CDR3 is TGTGCCACCCGCCCCCACTCGAACACCGGGGAGATGTTTTTT. As protein: CATRPHSNTGEMFF. V gene TRBV28 combines with J gene TRBJ2-2; possibly TRBD2 for D (5 bases). CDR3 length: 14 amino acids. Germline CDR1 MDHEN, CDR2 SYDVKM.

This clonotype was counted ten times or more. This chain connects TRBV3-1 to TRBJ1-2; D is possibly TRBD1 (5 bases). This CDR3 spans 14 amino acids. Trimming pared 2 bases from V and 8 bases from J, leaving 15 bases between. The germline V gene has CDR1 LGHDT and CDR2 YNNKEL (reference sequence). In DNA form, the CDR3 reads TGTGCCAGCAGCCAACGGGACGGCATCCAGGGCTACACCTTC. It translates to CASSQRDGIQGYTF.

This clonotype was counted ten times or more. This chain links TRBV15 with TRBJ1-6, with D possibly matching TRBD1 (5 bases). V was shortened by 0 bases and J by 7 bases, with 13 bases between the two germline ends. Germline assignment: CDR1 LNHNV and CDR2 YYDKDF (reference sequence). This CDR3 has 16 amino acids. The DNA of the CDR3 is TGTGCCACCAGCAGAGATCTCGTGACAGCCAATTCACCCCTCCACTTT. Its translation is CATSRDLVTANSPLHF.

This clonotype was recorded at least ten times. The CDR3 coding sequence is TGTGCGACCACGGGGACGGGGAGGACTGAAGCTTTCTTT. As protein: CATTGTGRTEAFF. V and J are TRBV6-2 or TRBV6-3 and TRBJ1-1; a possible D gene is TRBD1 (5 bases). CDR1 is MNHEY and CDR2 is SVGEGT in the germline V gene. The CDR3 is made up of 13 amino acids.

This clonotype was seen at least ten times. J is TRBJ1-1 and V is TRBV12-3 or TRBV12-4, with D possibly matching TRBD1 (5 bases). This CDR3 spans 14 amino acids. Trimming took off 5 bases at V and 1 base at J, with 11 bases between the two ends. CDR3 amino acids: CASSPGTGNTEAFF. The DNA for the CDR3 is TGTGCCAGCAGTCCGGGGACGGGGAACACTGAAGCTTTCTTT.

To note about this clonotype: The conserved phenylalanine or tryptophan is not found at the CDR3 terminus, so this likely reflects a read error. The DNA is omitted, as the CDR3 cannot be located on it reliably, and the CDR3 follows TCRdb's listing. The V call is TRBV3-1, the J call TRBJ2-1. The CDR3 is made up of 14 amino acids, end residues included. Per germline, CDR1 LGHDT and CDR2 YNNKEL (reference sequence). The CDR3 loop reads CASSRSRVQNEKFL.

The chain recombines TRBV11-2 with TRBJ2-5; D remains unclear. This CDR3 is 15 amino acids long. The germline V gene encodes CDR1 SGHAT and CDR2 FQNNGV. V was shortened by 5 bases and J by 5 bases, with 18 bases between the two germline ends. This CDR3 reads CASSLSSVEIETQYF. The CDR3 DNA follows: TGTGCCAGCAGCCTATCATCTGTCGAGATTGAGACCCAGTACTTC. The variable domain in full, completed from reference TRBV11-2 and TRBJ2-5, reads EAGVAQSPRYKIIEKRQSVAFWCNPISGHATLYWYQQILGQGPKLLIQFQNNGVVDDSQLPKDRFSAERLKGVDSTLKIQPAKLEDSAVYLCASSLSSVEIETQYFGPGTRLLVL.

DNA for the CDR3: TGTGCCAGTAGGGACATCGGACTAGCTGGGCCCTACAATGAGCAGTACTTC. Its protein is CASRDIGLAGPYNEQYF. The rearrangement joins TRBV19 to TRBJ2-7; 8 bases are shared with TRBD2. With V trimmed by 6 bases and J by 7 bases, 20 bases remained unmatched. The CDR3 has 17 residues. Germline V lookup: CDR1 LNHDA, CDR2 SQIVND (reference sequence).

Notes on this clonotype: This could be a read error, since a much larger clone is one nucleotide away. The V and J genes are TRBV11-1 and TRBJ2-1; D unclear. The CDR3 spans 14 residues. Germline CDR1 is SGHAT and CDR2 is FQDESV (reference sequence). The CDR3 DNA reads TGTGCCAGCAGCTTAGATACCAAGGGCAATGAGCGGTTCTTC. Translating gives CASSLDTKGNERFF.

As for this clonotype: This may be a read error, as it is one base from a much larger clone. The chain couples TRBV7-6 to TRBJ2-1; D call uncertain. The CDR3 is 17 residues long. CDR1 and CDR2 from the germline V gene are SGHVS and FNYEAQ. The CDR3 bases are TGTACCAGCAGCTTAGATTTTGCGACTGCGGTTTACAATGAGCAGTTCTTC. Its protein is CTSSLDFATAVYNEQFF. The full variable domain, completed using reference TRBV7-6 and TRBJ2-1, is GAGVSQSPRYKVTKRGQDVALRCDPISGHVSLYWYRQALGQGPEFLTYFNYEAQQDKSGLPNDRFSAERPEGSISTLTIQRTEQRDSAMYRCTSSLDFATAVYNEQFFGPGTRLTVL.

This clonotype has a count of ten or more. The chain carries TRBV2 and TRBJ2-7; D is unclear. CDR1 is SNHLY, CDR2 FYNNEI, per germline. Trimming removed 4 bases from V and 7 bases from J, with 11 bases in between. CDR3 length equals 12 residues. CDR3: CASSVYTREQYF. Here the CDR3 DNA reads TGTGCCAGCAGTGTGTACACGAGGGAGCAGTACTTC.

This clonotype was seen many times. V usage is TRBV3-1 and J usage is TRBJ2-1; D call uncertain. The CDR3 sequence is 14 residues long. Germline V CDR1 and CDR2: LGHDT, YNNKEL (reference sequence). The V end was cut by 4 bases, the J end by 9 bases, with 16 bases between. DNA of the CDR3: TGTGCCAGCAGCCCAACCAGGTCATTTCCTGAGCAGTTCTTC. Its translation is CASSPTRSFPEQFF.

This clonotype was counted many times. This chain connects TRBV15 to TRBJ2-3; D possibly uses TRBD1 or TRBD2 (5 bases each). Trimming took off 5 bases at V and 5 bases at J, with 11 bases between the two ends. Germline CDR1 is LNHNV and CDR2 is YYDKDF (reference sequence). CDR3 length equals 13 residues. The CDR3 reads CATSPKRGDTQYF. The CDR3 region has the DNA TGTGCCACCAGCCCTAAGAGGGGAGATACGCAGTATTTT.